This TCR beta chain was retrieved from a study of T cells in Graves' hyperthyroidism and ophthalmopathy. Points from the study as a whole: In validation, the model predicted ophthalmopathy. These predictions came a median roughly 6 months before onset.

TCR beta CDR3 regions were amplified from RNA transcripts. RT-PCR in the first round (using the HTBI primer set) targeted the TCR CDR3. TCRdb passed the multiplex PCR reads through MiXCR, listing each CDR3 protein once. The sample has about 600,000 distinct CDR3 sequences; 13% to 15% are singletons. The CDR3 extends over 15 amino acids. CDR1 and CDR2 (germline): MNHEY, SMNVEV (reference sequence). J was trimmed by 8 bases and V by 4 bases; bases with no gene match: 11. Exclusion followed for patients with uncontrolled infection, other autoimmune disease, pregnancy or lactation. The PBMCs studied were ones that came from 8 to 10 ml fresh peripheral blood. On this clonotype: Antigen specificity is unknown.

The chain couples TRBV27 to TRBJ2-4; 7 nucleotides align to TRBD2. This receptor was identified in a woman between 50 and 59 years old with Graves' ophthalmopathy. The specimen sequenced was blood. CDR3 in amino acids: CASSSQGREGDIQYF. The DNA for the CDR3 is TGTGCCAGCAGTTCCCAAGGCAGGGAGGGTGACATTCAGTACTTC.